The entry below gives a single TCR beta chain sequence along with its context. Participant reports of clinical history set cohort assignment. In the study's own analysis: For nucleated cells, counts were estimated from reference gene primer amplification. Only in-frame clones appear in the TCRdb table, and some are missing; sequencing was by immunoSEQ multiplex PCR. The V and J calls and clone size are taken from that table; D and trimming were inferred from the DNA. The sample consists of 300,000 to 400,000 clones, 86% of them appearing once. The data belong to a study of blood T cell repertoires in COVID-19. Study overall: Samples representing acute and convalescent COVID-19 were sourced from the United States, Italy and Spain. T cells, B-cell-depleted T cells, or PBMCs supplied cDNA or gDNA.

In germline, CDR1 is MNHNS, CDR2 SASEGT. The CDR3 runs to 15 residues. V was clipped by 0 bases and J by 0 bases; unmatched bases: 2. The sequencing input was PBMCs or T cells enriched from blood (not recorded which). The chain carries TRBV6-1 and TRBJ2-7; TRBD1 matches at 7 bases. The source of this sequence is a woman aged 40 to 49 with acute COVID-19. In nucleotides, the CDR3 is TGTGCCAGCAGTGAAGCCGGGACAGCCTCCTACGAGCAGTACTTC. Its protein product is CASSEAGTASYEQYF.